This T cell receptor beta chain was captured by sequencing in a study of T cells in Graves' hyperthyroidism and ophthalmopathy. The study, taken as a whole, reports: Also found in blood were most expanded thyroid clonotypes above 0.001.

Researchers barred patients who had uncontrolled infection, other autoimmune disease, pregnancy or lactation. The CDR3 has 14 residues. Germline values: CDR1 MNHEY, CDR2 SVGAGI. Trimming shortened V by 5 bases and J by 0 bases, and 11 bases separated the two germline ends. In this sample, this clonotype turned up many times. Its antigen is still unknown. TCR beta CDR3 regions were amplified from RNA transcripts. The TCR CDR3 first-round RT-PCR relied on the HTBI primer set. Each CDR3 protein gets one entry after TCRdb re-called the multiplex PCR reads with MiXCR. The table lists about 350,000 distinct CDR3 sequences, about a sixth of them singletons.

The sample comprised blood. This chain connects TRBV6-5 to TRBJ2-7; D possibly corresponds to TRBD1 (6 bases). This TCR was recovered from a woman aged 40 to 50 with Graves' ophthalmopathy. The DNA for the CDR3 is TGTGCCAGCAGTCGCGACAGGAGCTCCTACGAGCAGTACTTC. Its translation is CASSRDRSSYEQYF.